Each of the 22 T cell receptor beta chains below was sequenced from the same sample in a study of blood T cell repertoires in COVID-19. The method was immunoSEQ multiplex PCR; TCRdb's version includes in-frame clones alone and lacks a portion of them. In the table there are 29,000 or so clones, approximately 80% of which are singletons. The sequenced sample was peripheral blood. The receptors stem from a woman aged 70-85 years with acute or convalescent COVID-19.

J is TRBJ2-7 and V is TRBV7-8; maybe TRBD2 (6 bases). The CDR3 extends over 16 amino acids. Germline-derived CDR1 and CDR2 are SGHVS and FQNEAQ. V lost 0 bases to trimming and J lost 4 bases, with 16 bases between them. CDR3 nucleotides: TGTGCCAGCAGCTTAGCTAGGTTCCCCGGAGGGTACGAGCAGTACTTC. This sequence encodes CASSLARFPGGYEQYF.

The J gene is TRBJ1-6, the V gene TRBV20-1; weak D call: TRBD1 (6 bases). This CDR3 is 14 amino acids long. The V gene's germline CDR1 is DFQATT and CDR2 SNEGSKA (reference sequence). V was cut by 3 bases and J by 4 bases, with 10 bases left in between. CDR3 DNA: TGCAGTGCTAGTCGGGACACATATAATTCACCCCTCCACTTT. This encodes CSASRDTYNSPLHF.

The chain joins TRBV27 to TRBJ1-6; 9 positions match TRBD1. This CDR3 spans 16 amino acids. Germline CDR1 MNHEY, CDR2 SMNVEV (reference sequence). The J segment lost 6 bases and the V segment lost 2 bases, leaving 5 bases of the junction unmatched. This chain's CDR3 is CASSLRQGVGNSPLHF. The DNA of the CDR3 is TGTGCCAGCAGTTTACGACAGGGGGTAGGTAATTCACCCCTCCACTTT.

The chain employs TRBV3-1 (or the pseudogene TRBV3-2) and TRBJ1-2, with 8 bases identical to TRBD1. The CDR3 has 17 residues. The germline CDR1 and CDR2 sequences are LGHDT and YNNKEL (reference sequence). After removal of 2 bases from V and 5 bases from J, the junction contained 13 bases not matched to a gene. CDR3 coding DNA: TGTGCCAGCAGCCAACCCGGTCAGGGGGCGGCCCGATATGGCTACACCTTC. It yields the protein CASSQPGQGAARYGYTF.

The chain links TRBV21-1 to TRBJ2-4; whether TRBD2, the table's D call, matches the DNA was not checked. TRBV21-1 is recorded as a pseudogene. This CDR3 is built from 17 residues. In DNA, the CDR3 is TGTGCCAGCAGCAAAGCGGTGACTAGCCAGCCCAAAAACATTCAGTACTTC. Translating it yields CASSKAVTSQPKNIQYF.

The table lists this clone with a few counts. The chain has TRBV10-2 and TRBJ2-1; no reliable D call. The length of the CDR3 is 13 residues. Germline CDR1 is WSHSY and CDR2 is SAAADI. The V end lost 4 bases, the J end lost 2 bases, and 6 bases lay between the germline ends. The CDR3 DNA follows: TGCGCCAGCAGTGTGGGCGCCTACAATGAGCAGTTCTTC. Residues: CASSVGAYNEQFF.

CDR3 in amino acids: CASSLRAAGGRNYGYTF. DNA of the CDR3: TGTGCCAGCAGTTTAAGGGCGGCGGGGGGCCGTAACTATGGCTACACCTTC. V gene TRBV27 combines with J gene TRBJ1-2, with D possibly matching TRBD1 (6 bases). CDR3 size: 17 residues. V dropped 2 bases and J dropped 1 base, with 17 bases sitting between them. The germline CDR1 and CDR2 sequences are MNHEY and SMNVEV (reference sequence).

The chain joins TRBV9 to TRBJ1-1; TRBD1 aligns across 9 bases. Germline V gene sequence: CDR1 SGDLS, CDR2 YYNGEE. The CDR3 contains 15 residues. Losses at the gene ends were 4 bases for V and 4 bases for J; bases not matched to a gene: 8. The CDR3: CASSPRQGEGTEAFF. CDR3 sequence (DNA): TGTGCCAGCAGCCCCCGACAGGGGGAGGGCACTGAAGCTTTCTTT.

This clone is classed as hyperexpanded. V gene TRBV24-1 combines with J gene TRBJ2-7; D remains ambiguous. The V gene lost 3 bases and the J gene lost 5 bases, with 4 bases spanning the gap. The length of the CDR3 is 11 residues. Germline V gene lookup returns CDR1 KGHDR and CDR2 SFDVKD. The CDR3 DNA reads TGTGCCACCAGTGATCTAAACGAGCAGTACTTC. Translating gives CATSDLNEQYF.

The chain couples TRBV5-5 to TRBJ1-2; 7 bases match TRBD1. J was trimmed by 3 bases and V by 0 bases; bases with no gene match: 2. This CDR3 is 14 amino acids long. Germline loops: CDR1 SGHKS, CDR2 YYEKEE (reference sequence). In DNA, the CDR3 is TGTGCCAGCAGCTTGGGACAGGGCCACTATGGCTACACCTTC. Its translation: CASSLGQGHYGYTF.

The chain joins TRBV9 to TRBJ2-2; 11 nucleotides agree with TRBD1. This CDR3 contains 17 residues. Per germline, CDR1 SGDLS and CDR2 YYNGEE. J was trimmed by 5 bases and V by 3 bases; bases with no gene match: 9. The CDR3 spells CASSANPGQGVTGELFF. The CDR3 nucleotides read TGTGCCAGCAGCGCCAACCCGGGACAGGGGGTAACCGGGGAGCTGTTTTTT.

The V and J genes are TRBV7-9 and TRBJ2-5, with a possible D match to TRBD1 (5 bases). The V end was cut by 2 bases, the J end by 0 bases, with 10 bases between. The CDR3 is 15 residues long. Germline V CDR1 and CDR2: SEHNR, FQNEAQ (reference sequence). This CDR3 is CASSLQGQDQETQYF. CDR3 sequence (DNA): TGTGCCAGCAGCTTACAGGGCCAGGACCAAGAGACCCAGTACTTC.

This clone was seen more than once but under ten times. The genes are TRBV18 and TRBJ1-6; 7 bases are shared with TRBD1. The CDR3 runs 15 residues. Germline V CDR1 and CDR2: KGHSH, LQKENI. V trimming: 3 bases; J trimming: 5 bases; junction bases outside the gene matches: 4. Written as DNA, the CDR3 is TGTGCCAGCTCACCCGGGACAGTTGATAATTCACCCCTCCACTTT. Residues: CASSPGTVDNSPLHF.

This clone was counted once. The CDR3 reads CASSLEGLSQYF. DNA of the CDR3: TGTGCCAGCAGTTTAGAAGGACTCAGTCAGTACTTC. The rearrangement uses TRBV12-3 or TRBV12-4 and TRBJ2-7; weak D call: TRBD2 (5 bases). The CDR3 is 12 residues long. The V end was cut by 1 base, the J end by 10 bases, with 11 bases between.

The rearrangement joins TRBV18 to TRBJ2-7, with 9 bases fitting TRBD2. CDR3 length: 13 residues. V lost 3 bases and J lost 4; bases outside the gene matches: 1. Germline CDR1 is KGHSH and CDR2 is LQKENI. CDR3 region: CASSPTSGYEQYF. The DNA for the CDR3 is TGTGCCAGCTCACCTACTAGCGGGTACGAGCAGTACTTC.

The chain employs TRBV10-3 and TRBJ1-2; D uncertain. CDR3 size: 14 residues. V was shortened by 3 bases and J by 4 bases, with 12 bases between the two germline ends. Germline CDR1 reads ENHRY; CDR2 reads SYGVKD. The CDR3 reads CAISEKGDVYGYTF. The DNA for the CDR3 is TGTGCCATCAGTGAAAAGGGAGACGTCTATGGCTACACCTTC.

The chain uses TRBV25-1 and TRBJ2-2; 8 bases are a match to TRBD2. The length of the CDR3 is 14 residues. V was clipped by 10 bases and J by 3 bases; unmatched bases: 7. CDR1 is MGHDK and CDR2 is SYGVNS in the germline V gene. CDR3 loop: CATGRGAYTGELFF. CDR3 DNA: TGTGCCACCGGGAGGGGGGCGTACACCGGGGAGCTGTTTTTT.

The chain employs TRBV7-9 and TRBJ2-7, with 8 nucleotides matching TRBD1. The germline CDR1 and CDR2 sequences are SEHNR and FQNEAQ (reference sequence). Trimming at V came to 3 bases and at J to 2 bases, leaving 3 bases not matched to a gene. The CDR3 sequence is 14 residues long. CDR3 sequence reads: CASSLGQEPYEQYF. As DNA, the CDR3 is TGTGCCAGCAGCTTGGGACAGGAGCCCTACGAGCAGTACTTC.

CDR3 in DNA: TGTGCCAGCAGTCCCTTCAGGGGGAACACTGAAGCTTTCTTT. Its translation is CASSPFRGNTEAFF. This chain joins TRBV6-5 and TRBJ1-1; D is possibly TRBD1 (6 bases). Germline CDR1 and CDR2: MNHEY and SVGAGI. The CDR3 runs 14 residues. Trimming stripped 5 bases from V and 1 base from J, with 11 bases between.

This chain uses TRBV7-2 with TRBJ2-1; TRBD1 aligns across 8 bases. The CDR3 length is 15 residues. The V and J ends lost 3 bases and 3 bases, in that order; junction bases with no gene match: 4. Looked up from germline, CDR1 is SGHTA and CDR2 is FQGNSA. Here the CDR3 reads CASSFSGGFYNEQFF. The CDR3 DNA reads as TGTGCCAGCAGCTTTTCAGGGGGCTTCTACAATGAGCAGTTCTTC.

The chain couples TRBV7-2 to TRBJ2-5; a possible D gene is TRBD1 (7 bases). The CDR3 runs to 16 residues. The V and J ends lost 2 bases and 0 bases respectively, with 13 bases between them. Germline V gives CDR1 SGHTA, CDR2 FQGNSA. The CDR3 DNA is TGTGCCAGCAGCTTACGAGGAGGGACAGACCAAGAGACCCAGTACTTC. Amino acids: CASSLRGGTDQETQYF.

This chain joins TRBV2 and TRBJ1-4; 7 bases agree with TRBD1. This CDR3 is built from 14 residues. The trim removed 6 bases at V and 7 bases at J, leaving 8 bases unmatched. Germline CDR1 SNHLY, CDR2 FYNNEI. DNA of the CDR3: TGTGCCAGCAGACTAACAGGGGCGAGTGAAAAACTGTTTTTT. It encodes CASRLTGASEKLFF.